A single sample is the source of the 8 T cell receptor beta chains below, sequenced in a study of blood T cell repertoires in COVID-19. The assay was immunoSEQ multiplex PCR, and TCRdb's table has in-frame clones only and misses some. The sample lists roughly 86,000 clones; roughly 84% were seen once. Material for sequencing was peripheral blood. The receptors come from a man aged 55 to 70 with acute or convalescent COVID-19.

V is TRBV20-1 and J is TRBJ2-3; 9 bases fit TRBD2. The V gene end was trimmed by 3 bases and the J gene end by 6 bases; junction bases not matched to a gene: 7. The germline V gene encodes CDR1 DFQATT and CDR2 SNEGSKA (reference sequence). The CDR3 has 14 amino acids. The chain's CDR3 is CSASPAAGGDTQYF. The CDR3 DNA reads as TGCAGTGCTAGTCCTGCAGCGGGGGGTGATACGCAGTATTTT.

The V and J genes are TRBV30 and TRBJ2-7, with 7 bases fitting TRBD1. This CDR3 comprises 14 residues. The V segment lost 0 bases and the J segment 2 bases; nucleotides outside the gene matches: 4. Germline CDR1 is GTSNPN and CDR2 is SVGIG (reference sequence). The CDR3 DNA sequence: TGTGCCTGGAGTGTAGGGACAGTCACCTACGAGCAGTACTTC. Translation gives CAWSVGTVTYEQYF.

The chain employs TRBV27 and TRBJ2-2; 9 bases are a match to TRBD1. Germline CDR1 is MNHEY and CDR2 is SMNVEV (reference sequence). Unmatched junction bases numbered 4, after V lost 2 bases and J lost 0 bases. This CDR3 comprises 17 residues. This CDR3 is CASSLQQGAANTGELFF. CDR3 coding DNA: TGTGCCAGCAGTTTACAACAGGGGGCTGCGAACACCGGGGAGCTGTTTTTT.

This clone was detected a few times. Here the CDR3 DNA reads TGCGCCAGCAGCGACAGGGACAATCAGCCCCAGCATTTT. Translation gives CASSDRDNQPQHF. J is TRBJ1-5 and V is TRBV10-2; 7 bases are shared with TRBD1. From germline, CDR1 is WSHSY and CDR2 SAAADI. The CDR3 totals 13 residues. J lost 3 bases, V lost 6 bases, and 2 bases had no gene match.

The chain uses TRBV5-1 and TRBJ2-2, with TRBD1 matching 8 bases. The length of the CDR3 is 15 residues. The J segment lost 3 bases and the V segment lost 4 bases, leaving 5 bases of the junction unmatched. Germline values: CDR1 SGHRS, CDR2 YFSETQ. The CDR3 nucleotides read TGCGCCAGCAGCGGACAGGGTTTGGACACCGGGGAGCTGTTTTTT. The encoded protein is CASSGQGLDTGELFF. Full variable domain (rest looked up from reference TRBV5-1 and TRBJ2-2): KAGVTQTPRYLIKTRGQQVTLSCSPISGHRSVSWYQQTPGQGLQFLFEYFSETQRNKGNFPGRFSGRQFSNSRSEMNVSTLELGDSALYLCASSGQGLDTGELFFGEGSRLTVL.

This clone was seen a few times. V gene TRBV5-1 combines with J gene TRBJ2-7; D unclear. CDR1 and CDR2 from the germline V gene are SGHRS and YFSETQ. Trimming stripped 0 bases from V and 0 bases from J, with 4 bases between. CDR3 length equals 13 residues. CDR3 DNA: TGCGCCAGCAGCTTGGAGAGCTCCTACGAGCAGTACTTC. This codes for CASSLESSYEQYF.

The chain is built from TRBV3-1 (or the pseudogene TRBV3-2) and TRBJ1-1; D gene uncertain. V lost 4 bases and J lost 1, with 16 bases in between. The CDR3 is 16 amino acids. Germline CDR1 LGHDT, CDR2 YNNKEL (reference sequence). The CDR3 region has the DNA TGTGCCAGCAGCCCCCCTGTTCAGGTCAGGAACACTGAAGCTTTCTTT. It encodes CASSPPVQVRNTEAFF.

V usage is TRBV19 and J usage is TRBJ1-3, with 9 bases that match TRBD1. The CDR3 consists of 15 residues. V lost 9 bases to trimming and J lost 0 bases; unmatched junction nucleotides: 6. Per germline, CDR1 LNHDA and CDR2 SQIVND (reference sequence). The CDR3 region is CASRDRANSGNTIYF. CDR3 sequence (DNA): TGTGCCAGCCGGGACAGGGCGAACTCTGGAAACACCATATATTTT.